These 10 T cell receptor beta chains came from one sample sequenced in a study of blood T cell repertoires in COVID-19. The table came from immunoSEQ multiplex PCR; TCRdb's copy has only in-frame clones and leaves some out. The sample lists some 270,000 clones, roughly 89% seen once, with less than 2.5% in the top ten. Input material: peripheral blood. Every receptor here comes from a man aged 50 or older with acute or convalescent COVID-19.

V and J are TRBV5-1 and TRBJ2-7, with D possibly TRBD2 on 5 matching bases. V lost 0 bases and J lost 0, with 10 bases in between. CDR3 length equals 15 residues. Germline values: CDR1 SGHRS, CDR2 YFSETQ. CDR3 DNA sequence: TGCGCCAGCAGCTTGGTACCGGGGAACTCCTACGAGCAGTACTTC. Its translation: CASSLVPGNSYEQYF. Filled out from reference TRBV5-1 and TRBJ2-7, the complete variable domain reads KAGVTQTPRYLIKTRGQQVTLSCSPISGHRSVSWYQQTPGQGLQFLFEYFSETQRNKGNFPGRFSGRQFSNSRSEMNVSTLELGDSALYLCASSLVPGNSYEQYFGPGTRLTVT.

The V and J genes are TRBV29-1 and TRBJ1-3; D not certain. This CDR3 has 14 amino acids. CDR1 and CDR2 from the germline V gene are SQVTM and ANQGSEA. Trimming left V 1 base short and J 0 bases short, with 7 bases between. The CDR3 here is CSVEVGGSGNTIYF. CDR3 DNA sequence: TGCAGCGTTGAAGTGGGAGGCTCTGGAAACACCATATATTTT.

A word on this clone: Other DNA sequences within the sample encode an identical CDR3. The rearrangement uses TRBV3-1 (or the pseudogene TRBV3-2) and TRBJ1-5; D is ambiguous. The CDR3 has 13 residues. V was cut by 3 bases and J by 0 bases, with 3 bases left in between. Germline V CDR1 and CDR2: LGHDT, YNNKEL (reference sequence). The DNA for the CDR3 is TGTGCCAGCAGCCAGTATAGCAATCAGCCCCAGCATTTT. It is translated as CASSQYSNQPQHF.

V is TRBV6-5 and J is TRBJ1-6; no reliable D call. This CDR3 is 16 amino acids long. The ends were cut back, 0 bases at V and 8 bases at J, with 14 bases in the middle. The germline V gene encodes CDR1 MNHEY and CDR2 SVGAGI. The CDR3 DNA sequence: TGTGCCAGCAGTTACTCGAGGCAGAATATGGATTCACCCCTCCACTTT. Amino acid sequence: CASSYSRQNMDSPLHF.

This sequence joins TRBV27 and TRBJ1-2; D unresolved. CDR3 length equals 12 residues. The V end was cut by 3 bases, the J end by 8 bases, with 10 bases between. CDR1 MNHEY and CDR2 SMNVEV come from the germline V gene (reference sequence). The CDR3 sequence is CASSLYGSGYTF. In nucleotides, the CDR3 is TGTGCCAGCAGTTTGTACGGGAGCGGCTACACCTTC.

This sequence joins TRBV10-3 and TRBJ2-7; 9 bases line up with TRBD1. CDR1 ENHRY and CDR2 SYGVKD come from the germline V gene. The length of the CDR3 is 16 residues. V lost 0 bases to trimming and J lost 3 bases; unmatched junction nucleotides: 6. CDR3 in amino acids: CAISESFGTGIYEQYF. For the CDR3, the DNA is TGTGCCATCAGTGAGTCATTCGGGACAGGGATCTACGAGCAGTACTTC.

The rearrangement joins TRBV7-9 to TRBJ2-5; 12 bases are a match to TRBD2. J lost 3 bases, V lost 1 base, and 0 bases had no gene match. There are 15 residues in the CDR3. The germline V gene encodes CDR1 SEHNR and CDR2 FQNEAQ (reference sequence). In DNA, the CDR3 is TGTGCCAGCAGCTTAGGGACTAGCGGGGAAGAGACCCAGTACTTC. It translates to CASSLGTSGEETQYF.

V usage is TRBV27 and J usage is TRBJ2-5, with 11 nucleotides matching TRBD1. This CDR3 is 15 amino acids long. After removal of 6 bases from V and 5 bases from J, the junction contained 8 bases not matched to a gene. The germline V gene encodes CDR1 MNHEY and CDR2 SMNVEV (reference sequence). The CDR3 bases are TGTGCCAGCAGCCCTTGGACAGGGGGCGCGGAGACCCAGTACTTC. It yields the protein CASSPWTGGAETQYF.

The V and J genes are TRBV24-1 and TRBJ2-3, with a possible D match to TRBD1 (5 bases). The CDR3 extends over 13 amino acids. CDR1 and CDR2 (germline): KGHDR, SFDVKD. Trimming left V 2 bases short and J 5 bases short, with 7 bases between. CDR3 nucleotides: TGTGCCACCAGTGATTCAGGGCGAGATACGCAGTATTTT. Translation: CATSDSGRDTQYF.

This clone was seen only once. V usage is TRBV27 and J usage is TRBJ2-4, with 7 bases matching TRBD1. V gave up 2 bases and J gave up 3 bases; unmatched junction bases: 19. The CDR3 is 20 residues long. Germline V gives CDR1 MNHEY, CDR2 SMNVEV (reference sequence). CDR3 in amino acids: CASSLAPAPLTGRSKNIQYF. The CDR3 nucleotides read TGTGCCAGCAGTTTAGCTCCCGCCCCTCTGACAGGGAGAAGCAAAAACATTCAGTACTTC.